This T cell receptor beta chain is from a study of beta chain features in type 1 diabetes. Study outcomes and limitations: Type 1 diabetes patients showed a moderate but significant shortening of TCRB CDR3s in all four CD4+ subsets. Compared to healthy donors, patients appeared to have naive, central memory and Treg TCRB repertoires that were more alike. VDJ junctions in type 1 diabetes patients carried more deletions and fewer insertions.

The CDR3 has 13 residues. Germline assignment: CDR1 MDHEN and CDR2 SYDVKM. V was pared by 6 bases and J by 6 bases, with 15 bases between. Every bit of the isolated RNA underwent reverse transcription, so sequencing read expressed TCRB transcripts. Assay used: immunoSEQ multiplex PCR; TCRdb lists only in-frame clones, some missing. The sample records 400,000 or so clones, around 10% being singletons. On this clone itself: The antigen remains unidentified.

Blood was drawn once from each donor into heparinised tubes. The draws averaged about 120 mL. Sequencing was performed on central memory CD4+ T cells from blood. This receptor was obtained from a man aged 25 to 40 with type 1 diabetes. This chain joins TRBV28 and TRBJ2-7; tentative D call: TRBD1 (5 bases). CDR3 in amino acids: CASRTRVLGEQYF. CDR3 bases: TGTGCCAGCAGAACCAGGGTCTTGGGCGAGCAGTACTTC.